The T cell receptor (beta chain) under discussion was sequenced for a study of shared clonotypes between healthy human individuals. The repertoire was sequenced with immunoSEQ multiplex PCR; TCRdb's copy has only in-frame clones and lacks some. The sample records approximately 1,500,000 clones, around 95% being singletons. CDR1 and CDR2 from the germline V gene are DFQATT and SNEGSKA (reference sequence). Losses at the gene ends were 6 bases for V and 15 bases for J; bases not matched to a gene: 11. The CDR3 runs 11 residues. The sequence was obtained from a man aged 25 to 40 in good health. The sequenced sample consisted of naive CD4+ T cells sorted from blood. As for subset: CD45RA+ positively selected. This sequence joins TRBV20-1 and TRBJ2-4, with 7 positions matching TRBD2. CDR3 amino acids: CSAELATQRYF. For the CDR3, the DNA is TGCAGTGCAGAACTAGCGACCCAGAGGTACTTC.